Below are 7 T cell receptor beta chains sequenced from a single sample in a study of T cells in Graves' hyperthyroidism and ophthalmopathy. Template material for amplifying TCR beta CDR3 regions consisted of RNA transcripts. Carried out on the TCR CDR3, a first-round RT-PCR used the HTBI primer set. TCRdb processed the multiplex PCR reads anew with MiXCR; each CDR3 protein has one entry. The sample shows 550,000 to 800,000 distinct CDR3 sequences, roughly 17% of them seen only once. The specimen was blood. Source of these receptors: a man in his forties or fifties with Graves' hyperthyroidism.

The chain uses TRBV2 and TRBJ1-5; 8 positions agree with TRBD1. Per germline, CDR1 SNHLY and CDR2 FYNNEI. The J segment lost 6 bases and the V segment lost 6 bases, leaving 13 bases of the junction unmatched. The CDR3 has 16 amino acids. The CDR3 DNA follows: TGTGCCAGCAGCTACAAAGGGACAGGCTCATCTCAGCCCCAGCATTTT. Its translation is CASSYKGTGSSQPQHF. Full variable domain (remainder filled in from reference TRBV2 and TRBJ1-5): EPEVTQTPSHQVTQMGQEVILRCVPISNHLYFYWYRQILGQKVEFLVSFYNNEISEKSEIFDDQFSVERPDGSNFTLKIRSTKLEDSAMYFCASSYKGTGSSQPQHFGDGTRLSIL.

This clonotype has ten or more counts. V is TRBV28 and J is TRBJ2-5; 7 bases are a match to TRBD1. V lost 4 bases, J lost 5 bases, and 4 bases stayed unmatched. This CDR3 is built from 13 residues. Looked up from germline, CDR1 is MDHEN and CDR2 is SYDVKM. The CDR3 is CASSSQGWETQYF. The CDR3 nucleotides read TGTGCCAGCAGTTCACAGGGGTGGGAGACCCAGTACTTC.

The chain employs TRBV6-6 and TRBJ2-1, with 11 bases lining up with TRBD2. Trimming cost V 0 bases and J 2 bases; bases outside gene matches: 9. Germline-derived CDR1 and CDR2 are MNHNY and SVGAGI (reference sequence). The CDR3 extends over 19 amino acids. CDR3 loop: CASSYSASGRPGPYNEQFF. The CDR3 DNA reads TGTGCCAGCAGTTACTCGGCTAGCGGGAGGCCTGGGCCCTACAATGAGCAGTTCTTC.

Turning to this clonotype: Just one base apart from a much larger clone, this may be a read error. This chain connects TRBV18 to TRBJ1-4; D is ambiguous. This CDR3 is built from 15 residues. From germline, CDR1 is KGHSH and CDR2 LQKENI. CDR3 in amino acids: CAGSPSRQTNEKLFF. The CDR3 coding sequence is TGTGCCGGCTCGCCGTCCAGACAAACTAATGAAAAACTGTTTTTT.

This clonotype occurred many times. The J gene is TRBJ2-3, the V gene TRBV12-3 or TRBV12-4; 12 nucleotides match TRBD2. V dropped 0 bases and J dropped 4; count of bases not matched to a gene: 5. The CDR3 loop spans 17 amino acids. The CDR3 DNA reads as TGTGCCAGCAGTTTAGCGGTGACTAGCGGGAGAGCAGATACGCAGTATTTT. Translated, it gives CASSLAVTSGRADTQYF.

V usage is TRBV12-3 or TRBV12-4 and J usage is TRBJ1-2, with 8 nucleotides matching TRBD1. V dropped 1 base and J dropped 0; count of bases not matched to a gene: 4. The CDR3 spans 16 residues. The CDR3 coding sequence is TGTGCCAGCAGTTTAGTGCAGGGGGCGGCTAACTATGGCTACACCTTC. Protein: CASSLVQGAANYGYTF.

The gene calls are TRBV9 and TRBJ2-2; the match to TRBD1 covers 8 bases. Germline values: CDR1 SGDLS, CDR2 YYNGEE. With V trimmed by 3 bases and J by 0 bases, 4 bases remained unmatched. CDR3 size: 16 residues. Here the CDR3 reads CASSEWTGSNTGELFF. CDR3 coding DNA: TGTGCCAGCAGCGAGTGGACAGGGTCGAACACCGGGGAGCTGTTTTTT.